The 7 T cell receptor beta chains reported below all come from one sample, sequenced in a study of CD8 T cells in cerebrospinal fluid in Alzheimer's disease. Reprocessing the 10x single-cell sequencing reads, TCRdb reports a single entry for every CDR3 protein and omits DNA. The listing records around 1,200 distinct CDR3 sequences. Sequencing was performed on cerebrospinal fluid. Every receptor here comes from a human donor with Parkinson's disease.

Its frequency marks this clonotype as medium-sized. The V and J genes are TRBV29-1 and TRBJ2-2; TCRdb's D call, TRBD1, is unchecked because there is no DNA. There are 15 residues in the CDR3. Germline V gene lookup returns CDR1 SQVTM and CDR2 ANQGSEA. This CDR3 is CSVERKGAGTGELFF.

This chain connects TRBV28 to TRBJ1-4; the D call of TRBD1 rests on TCRdb alone, since no DNA is present to check it. Germline V gives CDR1 MDHEN, CDR2 SYDVKM. This CDR3 has 15 residues. The CDR3 is CASSVRTGGNEKLFF.

Considering frequency, this clonotype is medium-sized. The chain recombines TRBV11-2 with TRBJ2-5; TCRdb selects TRBD2, and the lack of DNA leaves this call unchecked. The CDR3 spans 15 residues. Per germline, CDR1 SGHAT and CDR2 FQNNGV. This CDR3 is CASSLVGTRGETQYF.

Its frequency marks this clonotype as large (0.1 to 1%). V usage is TRBV6-2 or TRBV6-3 and J usage is TRBJ1-5. Germline V gives CDR1 MNHEY, CDR2 SVGEGT. The CDR3 covers 11 residues. The CDR3 is CASSYRGPQHF.

According to its frequency, this clonotype is large. The J gene is TRBJ2-1, the V gene TRBV28; there is no DNA to check the TCRdb D call of TRBD1. CDR1 is MDHEN and CDR2 is SYDVKM in the germline V gene. The CDR3 is made up of 14 amino acids. The CDR3 loop is CASSSGQGYNEQFF. Full variable domain (missing parts from reference TRBV28 and TRBJ2-1): DVKVTQSSRYLVKRTGEKVFLECVQDMDHENMFWYRQDPGLGLRLIYFSYDVKMKEKGDIPEGYSVSREKKERFSLILESASTNQTSMYLCASSSGQGYNEQFFGPGTRLTVL.

By frequency, this clonotype is large. V usage is TRBV6-9 and J usage is TRBJ2-3; the TCRdb call, TRBD1, lacks DNA for checking. The CDR3 runs 17 residues. Germline CDR1 MNHGY, CDR2 SVAAGI. The CDR3 sequence: CASSHDDGGRGTDTQYF.

The rearrangement links TRBV10-1 to TRBJ1-2. Germline V gives CDR1 WNHNN, CDR2 SYGVQD (reference sequence). This CDR3 comprises 14 residues. The CDR3: CASSENLEGKGYTF.